Presented here are 10 T cell receptor beta chains from one specimen sequenced in a study of identifying expanded T cells in peripheral blood. Profiled with immunoSEQ multiplex PCR; TCRdb holds only in-frame clones, not every one. Among about 100,000 clones listed, around 88% were seen once. Sample: blood. These receptors came from a person aged 18-69 years in good health.

This clone was observed a handful of times. The rearrangement joins TRBV2 to TRBJ2-7, with TRBD1 matching over 8 bases. CDR1 and CDR2 from the germline V gene are SNHLY and FYNNEI. CDR3 size: 18 residues. J lost 1 base, V lost 6 bases, and 17 bases had no gene match. Here the CDR3 reads CASSILLWGQVLSYEQYF. In DNA, the CDR3 is TGTGCCAGCAGCATCCTTTTATGGGGACAGGTCCTTTCCTACGAGCAGTACTTC.

The rearrangement joins TRBV10-3 to TRBJ2-7; D may match TRBD1 or TRBD2 (5 bases each). Germline CDR1 is ENHRY and CDR2 is SYGVKD. The CDR3 consists of 14 residues. Trimming pared 0 bases from V and 1 base from J, leaving 7 bases between. The CDR3 loop reads CAISESRGSYEQYF. The CDR3 nucleotides are TGTGCCATCAGTGAGTCGAGGGGTTCCTACGAGCAGTACTTC.

The gene calls are TRBV4-3 and TRBJ2-7, with TRBD2 as a possible D gene (6 bases). This CDR3 comprises 15 residues. V dropped 0 bases and J dropped 8 bases, with 17 bases sitting between them. From germline, CDR1 is LGHNA and CDR2 YSLEER. CDR3 sequence: CASSQDWRGPSKQYF. In nucleotides, the CDR3 is TGCGCCAGCAGCCAAGATTGGCGGGGCCCCAGCAAGCAGTACTTC.

This chain connects TRBV11-2 to TRBJ2-7; tentatively, D is TRBD1 or TRBD2 (5 bases each). CDR3 size: 15 residues. The V gene's germline CDR1 is SGHAT and CDR2 FQNNGV. V lost 3 bases and J lost 6, with 18 bases in between. CDR3 in amino acids: CASSFPMGTNLEQYF. CDR3 coding DNA: TGTGCCAGCAGCTTCCCCATGGGGACCAACCTCGAGCAGTACTTC.

The chain recombines TRBV5-1 with TRBJ1-1, with 8 positions matching TRBD1. The J segment lost 5 bases and the V segment lost 2 bases, leaving 5 bases of the junction unmatched. This CDR3 has 14 amino acids. Germline CDR1 reads SGHRS; CDR2 reads YFSETQ. The CDR3 is CASSLQGGGTEAFF. The CDR3 nucleotides are TGCGCCAGCAGCTTACAGGGGGGTGGAACTGAAGCTTTCTTT.

This chain connects TRBV19 to TRBJ1-2; a weak D match, TRBD1 (5 bases). The ends were cut back, 9 bases at V and 7 bases at J, with 18 bases in the middle. This CDR3 spans 13 amino acids. CDR1 and CDR2 from the germline V gene are LNHDA and SQIVND (reference sequence). The CDR3 sequence is CASLGTTSGGYTF. CDR3 nucleotide sequence: TGTGCCAGCCTCGGGACGACGTCCGGTGGCTACACCTTC.

The V and J genes are TRBV28 and TRBJ2-7; TRBD1 might be the D (5 bases). The V end lost 3 bases, the J end lost 0 bases, and 12 bases lay between the germline ends. Germline CDR1 MDHEN, CDR2 SYDVKM. CDR3 length: 15 amino acids. The CDR3 DNA sequence: TGTGCCAGCAGTTTTTCCGGACACCTCTCCTACGAGCAGTACTTC. Its protein is CASSFSGHLSYEQYF.

The chain has TRBV19 and TRBJ2-5; D is possibly TRBD1 (6 bases). This CDR3 is 14 amino acids long. V was clipped by 5 bases and J by 3 bases, with 13 bases between them. Germline CDR1 LNHDA, CDR2 SQIVND (reference sequence). CDR3 nucleotide sequence: TGTGCCAGTAGTCATCCCCAGGGGAAAGAGACCCAGTACTTC. It is translated as CASSHPQGKETQYF.

The genes are TRBV11-2 and TRBJ2-5; D not certain. This CDR3 spans 11 amino acids. Trimming left V 4 bases short and J 5 bases short, with 5 bases between. Germline V gene lookup returns CDR1 SGHAT and CDR2 FQNNGV. The CDR3 nucleotides read TGTGCCAGCAGCTATGGGGAGACCCAGTACTTC. Protein sequence: CASSYGETQYF.

The chain joins TRBV10-3 to TRBJ1-6; D is uncertain. The CDR3 runs to 13 residues. V was trimmed by 2 bases and J by 7 bases, leaving 6 bases between them. CDR1 ENHRY and CDR2 SYGVKD come from the germline V gene. DNA for the CDR3: TGTGCCATCAGTGAGGATGAGAATTCACCCCTCCACTTT. Amino acid sequence: CAISEDENSPLHF.